This TCR beta chain was identified during a study of blood T cell repertoires in COVID-19. Across the study: The United States, Italy and Spain supplied acute and convalescent COVID-19 samples. Nucleic acid was either cDNA or gDNA, and it came from T cells, B-cell-depleted T cells, or PBMCs.

Study processing details: From reference gene primer amplification, estimates of nucleated cell counts were derived. Libraries were prepared by immunoSEQ multiplex PCR; TCRdb keeps only in-frame clonotypes and omits some of them. V and J calls and clone size are those listed in that table; D and trimming were worked out from the DNA. In the table there are roughly 70,000 clones, 75% to 90% of which are singletons. Germline V gives CDR1 SEHNR, CDR2 FQNEAQ (reference sequence). CDR3 size: 13 residues. V was pared by 4 bases and J by 6 bases, with 12 bases between. Material for sequencing was peripheral blood. The rearrangement uses TRBV7-9 and TRBJ1-1; TRBD1 might be the D (6 bases). This receptor was obtained from an elderly woman with active COVID-19. For the CDR3, the DNA is TGTGCCAGCAGCTCCTCAGGGGCGGCTGAAGCTTTCTTT. Translating gives CASSSSGAAEAFF.